This T cell receptor (beta chain) comes out of a study of T-cell memory formation after mild COVID-19. TCRdb recomputed calls from the 5' RACE reads with MiXCR, one row per CDR3 protein. Of tens of thousands of distinct CDR3 sequences in the sample, 7.4% were seen once. This CDR3 has 16 amino acids. V was clipped by 6 bases and J by 0 bases, with 17 bases between them. Looked up from germline, CDR1 is SGHNT and CDR2 is YENEEA. The receptor comes from an adult woman who had mild COVID-19 (a few samples of this study predate the infection). Cell type and time point are not known. The V call is TRBV11-3, the J call TRBJ1-1; D remains ambiguous. Sequencing was performed on PBMCs or a T cell subset sorted from them (not recorded which). CDR3 coding DNA: TGTGCCAGCAGTCCCTACTTAGGACCGATGAACACTGAAGCTTTCTTT. This encodes CASSPYLGPMNTEAFF.